Listed below are T cell receptor beta chains from one sample, sequenced in a study of PD-1 blockade in classical Hodgkin lymphoma. Produced via immunoSEQ multiplex PCR; TCRdb's table is partial and in-frame only. The table includes just under 7,500 clones, roughly 79% detected once. Sequencing was performed on peripheral blood mononuclear cells (PBMCs), taken before the second cycle of nivolumab. These receptors were collected from a human donor with classical Hodgkin lymphoma. Both conserved end residues are part of each CDR3. Each record gives: clone size, J gene, V gene, D gene, CDR3 DNA, CDR3 protein. The D gene is left open where the match is weak. Size tells how often a clone was seen (once, few, many) or the class of an expanded clone, and some rows leave it out.

NA TRBJ1-2 TRBV9 TRBD1 TGTGCCAGCAGCGCCGGACAGGGGGCACATGGCTACACCTTC CASSAGQGAHGYTF
NA TRBJ2-5 TRBV5-4 TRBD2 TGTGCCAGCAGCTCCCGGCGGACTAGCGGGAGCTACCAAGAGACCCAGTACTTC CASSSRRTSGSYQETQYF
once TRBJ2-1 TRBV7-9 TRBD2 TGTGCCAGCAGCATAGCGGGAGCTTACAATGAGCAGTTCTTC CASSIAGAYNEQFF
NA TRBJ1-6 TRBV27 NA TGTGCCAGCAGCTTAACAGGGTTGAGTTCACCCCTCCACTTT CASSLTGLSSPLHF
NA TRBJ2-5 TRBV5-1 NA TGCGCCAGCAGCTTGGGGGGGCCCCAAGAGACCCAGTACTTC CASSLGGPQETQYF
NA TRBJ2-2 TRBV4-3 NA TGCGCCAGCAGCCAAGATCCCCTTCTAGGGGACACCGGGGAGCTGTTTTTT CASSQDPLLGDTGELFF
NA TRBJ1-2 TRBV2 NA TGTGCCAGCAGTGAGGAGGGGACTAACTATGGCTACACCTTC CASSEEGTNYGYTF
NA TRBJ1-4 TRBV7-8 TRBD1 TGTGCCAGCAGCCCTCTCCAGGGGGCGAGTGAAAAACTGTTTTTT CASSPLQGASEKLFF
once TRBJ2-3 TRBV6-1 TRBD2 TGTGCCAGCCGGGCTAGCGGGTGGCGCACAGATACGCAGTATTTT CASRASGWRTDTQYF
NA TRBJ2-1 TRBV2 NA TGTGCCAGCATTCAGGGACAAGCATACAATGAGCAGTTCTTC CASIQGQAYNEQFF
NA TRBJ2-5 TRBV28 TRBD2 TGTGCCAGCAGTCCCCTTCTAGCGGGGGGAACAGAGACCCAGTACTTC CASSPLLAGGTETQYF
NA TRBJ1-1 TRBV19 TRBD1 TGTGCCAGTAGTAGGAGGGCACAGGGGGCGTACACTGAAGCTTTCTTT CASSRRAQGAYTEAFF
NA TRBJ1-6 TRBV9 NA TGTGCCAGCAGCGTAGGTGCAGGGCCTAGCTCCTATAATTCACCCCTCCACTTT CASSVGAGPSSYNSPLHF
NA TRBJ2-1 TRBV7-9 TRBD2 TGTGCCAGCAGCCCTCCCCCGTTAGCGGGAGGTTACAATGAGCAGTTCTTC CASSPPPLAGGYNEQFF
NA TRBJ1-5 TRBV27 NA TGTGCCAGCAGGATCGAGGGTACTAGCAATCAGCCCCAGCATTTT CASRIEGTSNQPQHF
once TRBJ2-2 TRBV19 NA TGTGCCAGTAGTATAGTAGGGGGAGCGTTGGAGCTGTTTTTT CASSIVGGALELFF
NA TRBJ1-1 TRBV29-1 TRBD1 TGCAGCGTAGACAGGGGTCCCACTGAAGCTTTCTTT CSVDRGPTEAFF
NA TRBJ1-1 TRBV6-5 NA TGTGCCAGCAGTTATACGGGGGGCAAGGCTGAAGCTTTCTTT CASSYTGGKAEAFF
NA TRBJ1-1 TRBV7-6 NA TGTGCCAGCAGCTTAAGTTCAGGGGCCGACACTGAAGCTTTCTTT CASSLSSGADTEAFF
NA TRBJ2-5 TRBV4-2 TRBD2 TGTGCCAGCAGCCAAGGTACGGGACTAGGCCTTCAAGAGACCCAGTACTTC CASSQGTGLGLQETQYF
NA TRBJ2-7 TRBV28 NA TGTGCCAGCAGTGCGGACGGGCCCTACGAGCAGTACTTC CASSADGPYEQYF
NA TRBJ1-1 TRBV11-2 NA TGTGCCAGCAGTTTGATGGGACGAACTGAAGCTTTCTTT CASSLMGRTEAFF
few TRBJ1-2 TRBV6-1 TRBD1 TGTGCCAGCACCGAAAGGACAGGGGGCCATGGCTACACCTTC CASTERTGGHGYTF
NA TRBJ2-3 TRBV29-1 NA TGCAGCGTTGGTGGGGTCGGGCCTACGCAGTATTTT CSVGGVGPTQYF
NA TRBJ1-6 TRBV11-2 TRBD1 TGTGCCAGCAGGGCCGAGGGGGCTCGGAATTCACCCCTCCACTTT CASRAEGARNSPLHF
NA TRBJ2-7 TRBV28 NA TGTGCCAGCAGGCCGCCGGGCCCAGGGACGTACGAGCAGTACTTC CASRPPGPGTYEQYF
once TRBJ1-3 TRBV15 NA TGTGCCACCAGCAGAGGGACAGTAGACACCATATATTTT CATSRGTVDTIYF
NA TRBJ2-7 TRBV11-3 TRBD1 TGTGCCAGCAGCTTAGAGGGACAGGCCTACGAGCAGTACTTC CASSLEGQAYEQYF
NA TRBJ2-5 TRBV4-1 TRBD1 TGCGCCAGCAGCCATAGGGGGCTCTGGGAGACCCAGTACTTC CASSHRGLWETQYF
once TRBJ2-5 TRBV10-3 NA TGTGCCATCAGTGAGTCCCCAAAAGAGACCCAGTACTTC CAISESPKETQYF
NA TRBJ2-7 TRBV28 NA TGTGCCAGCAGTCTCGTCAGGGGTTACGAGCAGTACTTC CASSLVRGYEQYF
few TRBJ2-7 TRBV5-1 NA TGCGCCAGCAGCTTGTACGGGGTGGGGATCTACGAGCAGTACTTC CASSLYGVGIYEQYF
medium-sized TRBJ1-2 TRBV25-1 NA TGTGCCAGCAGGGAAGGGGCTAACTATGGCTACACCTTC CASREGANYGYTF
NA TRBJ2-7 TRBV4-1 NA TGCGCCAGCAGCCTAGGGGCAGGGAGAGAGCAGTACTTC CASSLGAGREQYF
NA TRBJ1-1 TRBV19 TRBD1 TGTGCCAGTAGTATGCAGGGGGCGAGCACTGAAGCTTTCTTT CASSMQGASTEAFF